This T cell receptor beta chain came from a study of shared clonotypes between healthy human individuals (TCRdb year 2020). The study in broad terms: The cohort included three men and a couple of women between 18 and 49 years of age. To increase sequencing depth and limit assay-specific biases, different laboratories used diverse techniques to prepare libraries and sequence TCR repertoires. To estimate repertoire size and how much clonotype sharing occurs between individuals, the study deeply sequenced the blood TCR repertoires of roughly 5 healthy adults. Per donor, leukapheresis produced somewhere between about 0.8 and 9 billion PBMCs.

The CDR3 has 16 amino acids, counting the end cysteine and phenylalanine. Only the CDR3 region is kept as DNA, spanning 48 bases read in frame from base 1. For this chain, trimming is 5 bases at the V end and 0 bases at the J end, and the number of junction bases without a gene match is 7. The germline V gene provides CDR1 MDHEN and CDR2 SYDVKM. Healthy HIV-negative adults with no recently reported acute infections or vaccinations were included as donors. All donors were Caucasian adults living in Nashville, Tennessee, USA. In the unsorted samples, 85 million to 100 million PBMCs were counted, and genomic DNA was extracted using the QIAamp DNA Blood Mini kit. Blood was collected by leukapheresis, and PBMCs were isolated by Ficoll-Histopaque density gradient centrifugation and then cryopreserved in liquid nitrogen vapor phase. A note on this clone: Its antigen is unknown. The sample holds no much larger clone one base away, and base qualities are not on file.

What the work shows at the level of the full study, not this receptor alone: Pairwise subsampling indicated that sequencing depth was expected to affect the degree of clonotype sharing among donors. Sampling was restricted to blood, and TCR repertoires in tissue are likely to differ from TCR repertoires in blood. The genetic and exposure-history diversity represented was limited by the small number of donors.

Using the deep immunoSEQ assay, TCR CDR3 regions were amplified from genomic DNA by multiplex PCR. Extracted genomic DNA from each cell subset was distributed evenly across all wells of several immunoSEQ 96-well plates, and each plate was treated as a replicate. Each replicate PCR for unsorted PBMC received roughly 290 ng genomic DNA, equal to 25,000 to 30,000 T cell genomes. Genomic DNA from unsorted PBMC was sequenced over ten immunoSEQ deep assay plates. Purified libraries were measured with a Qubit 3.0 fluorometer, size-checked on a Bioanalyzer 2100, and measured again with the KAPA Library Quantification kit. A separate single-read 150-cycle Illumina NextSeq 550 flow cell was used to sequence each immunoSEQ 96-well plate. Turning to the authors' computational methods: The immunoSEQ output contained only junctional sequences without quality scores, so filtering could not match that applied to full-length reads. Sequences were annotated with PyIR, a Python wrapper for IgBLAST v1.9, using IMGT germline references to assign V/J genes and CDR3. Reads were filtered out if the reads had weak V/J assignments (E-value above 1e-6), no CDR3, stop codons, out-of-frame junctions, or ambiguous translated residues. A V3J clonotype was defined by an identical inferred V gene, J gene, and CDR3 amino acid sequence. Percentage overlap between repertoires was computed as shared unique clonotypes divided by the size of the smaller repertoire. Three approaches were used to assess repertoire richness: RTK rarefaction, the Chao1 estimator, and Recon v2.1 estimates of unobserved clonotypes. TCRdb's version of the immuneACCESS table is confined to in-frame rearrangements and falls short of the full clone set. An unresolved V gene accounts for under half of the shortfall where checked; the remainder is of unknown origin. V and J calls and clone size come straight from that table; D and trimming were deduced from the DNA. Present in this sample are around 430,000 clones, 75% to 85% of which were seen just once. Less than 15% of the sample is in the top ten clones.

This clonotype was obtained from a woman in her forties in good health. Some clones in this sample may be carry-over from other donors' samples. Input material: PBMCs. The V gene is TRBV28 and the J gene is TRBJ1-3; TRBD1 fits 7 bases in the junction. At the DNA level, the sequence is TGTGCCAGCAGTCATCAGGGGGACCGCTCTGGAAACACCATATATTTT. Translated, this gives CASSHQGDRSGNTIYF. This CDR3, with the reference TRBV28 and TRBJ1-3 proteins standing in past its ends, gives the full variable domain DVKVTQSSRYLVKRTGEKVFLECVQDMDHENMFWYRQDPGLGLRLIYFSYDVKMKEKGDIPEGYSVSREKKERFSLILESASTNQTSMYLCASSHQGDRSGNTIYFGEGSWLTVV.